This section outlines one TCR beta chain sequence together with its context. Antigen specificity is unknown. PCR primers comprised 60 Vbeta and 13 Jbeta primers. Under the authors' procedure: Counted up in a later analysis, unique TCR beta chains came to approximately 83 million, with around 11 million shared. Produced via immunoSEQ multiplex PCR; TCRdb's table is partial and in-frame only. That table supplies the V and J calls and clone size; D and trimming were determined from the DNA. The sample records fewer than 200,000 clones, around a tenth being singletons. This record belongs to a study of cytomegalovirus exposure and HLA in healthy donors. Study findings and constraints: A missense variant in DCLRE1C was later tied to TCR beta V- and J-gene trimming.

Between the trimmed V and J ends, which lost 0 bases and 3 bases, there was a span of 6 bases. The CDR3 spans 13 residues. The germline gives CDR1 SGDLS, CDR2 YYNGEE. The sequence was obtained from a woman in her thirties in good health and CMV-seropositive. The chain carries TRBV9 and TRBJ1-1; D is unresolved. The source material was PBMCs. CDR3 residues: CASSVELDTEAFF. The CDR3 DNA sequence: TGTGCCAGCAGCGTAGAACTGGACACTGAAGCTTTCTTT.